The 22 T cell receptor beta chains below all came from one sample that was sequenced in a study of shared clonotypes between healthy human individuals. Data came from immunoSEQ multiplex PCR; TCRdb stores just in-frame clones and leaves some out. The data show millions of clones, roughly 96% seen once. Specimen: naive CD4+ T cells sorted from blood. Subset noted: CD45RA+ positively selected. The source of these receptors is a man in his late teens or twenties in good health.

The chain uses TRBV5-8 and TRBJ2-3; D tentatively fits TRBD1 or TRBD2 (6 bases each). This CDR3 region has 14 residues. Trimming removed 4 bases from V and 6 bases from J, with 15 bases in between. Germline V gene sequence: CDR1 SGHTS, CDR2 YDEGEE. CDR3 sequence: CASSIRGQRDTQYF. The CDR3 DNA is TGTGCCAGCAGCATCCGGGGGCAAAGGGATACGCAGTATTTT.

This rearrangement joins TRBV28 to TRBJ1-2; no definite D call. The ends were cut back, 0 bases at V and 4 bases at J, with 12 bases in the middle. This CDR3 is 15 amino acids long. Per the germline V gene, CDR1 is MDHEN and CDR2 is SYDVKM. CDR3 in amino acids: CASSLWDGRSYGYTF. CDR3 nucleotides: TGTGCCAGCAGTTTATGGGACGGACGCAGCTATGGCTACACCTTC.

CDR3 bases: TGTGCCAGCAGCTCCGTAGCAGACTATGGCTACACCTTC. This translates into CASSSVADYGYTF. The chain couples TRBV11-2 to TRBJ1-2; D not resolved. V dropped 4 bases and J dropped 3 bases, with 9 bases sitting between them. Germline CDR1 is SGHAT and CDR2 is FQNNGV. CDR3 length equals 13 residues. Based on the CDR3 plus reference TRBV11-2 and TRBJ1-2, the full variable domain is EAGVAQSPRYKIIEKRQSVAFWCNPISGHATLYWYQQILGQGPKLLIQFQNNGVVDDSQLPKDRFSAERLKGVDSTLKIQPAKLEDSAVYLCASSSVADYGYTFGSGTRLTVV.

The chain carries TRBV5-6 and TRBJ1-1, with D unclear. CDR1 is SGHDT, CDR2 YYEEEE, per germline. This CDR3 has 15 residues. Trimming left V 5 bases short and J 1 base short, with 15 bases between. Here the CDR3 DNA reads TGTGCCAGCAGTCATCGGGTAAATAAGAACACTGAAGCTTTCTTT. Amino acids: CASSHRVNKNTEAFF. Supplemented by reference TRBV5-6 and TRBJ1-1, the full variable domain reads DAGVTQSPTHLIKTRGQQVTLRCSPKSGHDTVSWYQQALGQGPQFIFQYYEEEERQRGNFPDRFSGHQFPNYSSELNVNALLLGDSALYLCASSHRVNKNTEAFFGQGTRLTVV.

The chain is built from TRBV30 and TRBJ2-7; possibly TRBD2 for D (5 bases). Germline-derived CDR1 and CDR2 are GTSNPN and SVGIG (reference sequence). V was clipped by 0 bases and J by 2 bases, with 14 bases between them. The CDR3 covers 15 residues. The CDR3 coding sequence is TGTGCCTGGAGTGTAAAAGCGGTGGTGACCTACGAGCAGTACTTC. Translating it yields CAWSVKAVVTYEQYF.

The chain uses TRBV28 and TRBJ2-5; 8 positions agree with TRBD1. The germline CDR1 and CDR2 sequences are MDHEN and SYDVKM. This CDR3 region has 16 residues. V was clipped by 3 bases and J by 5 bases; unmatched bases: 11. The CDR3 DNA reads as TGTGCCAGCAGTTTTCGGACAGGGAAGGGTCCCGAGACCCAGTACTTC. Translated, it gives CASSFRTGKGPETQYF.

The V call is TRBV9, the J call TRBJ1-5, with no clear D. CDR1 and CDR2 from the germline V gene are SGDLS and YYNGEE. The CDR3 sequence is 15 residues long. V lost 0 bases, J lost 1 base, and 8 bases lay in between. The chain's CDR3 is CASSVGGQSNQPQHF. The CDR3 DNA sequence: TGTGCCAGCAGCGTAGGAGGGCAGAGCAATCAGCCCCAGCATTTT.

For the CDR3, the DNA is TGCGCCAGCAGCCGAATCGGGGGAAACACTGAAGCTTTCTTT. It yields the protein CASSRIGGNTEAFF. The V gene is TRBV4-1, the J gene TRBJ1-1, with D tentatively TRBD1 (5 bases). Germline lookup yields CDR1 MGHRA and CDR2 YSYEKL. The CDR3 consists of 14 residues. V gave up 4 bases and J gave up 2 bases, with 11 bases separating them.

As regards this clone: The same CDR3 also results from other DNA sequences found in this sample. The gene calls are TRBV28 and TRBJ1-2; perhaps TRBD1 as D (5 bases). Between the trimmed V and J ends, which lost 5 bases and 4 bases, there was a span of 5 bases. The CDR3 spans 11 residues. CDR1 is MDHEN and CDR2 is SYDVKM in the germline V gene. The CDR3: CASSQGYGYTF. As DNA, the CDR3 is TGTGCCAGCAGTCAGGGCTATGGCTACACCTTC.

The V gene is TRBV10-3, the J gene TRBJ1-4; D remains ambiguous. Germline CDR1 is ENHRY and CDR2 is SYGVKD. The V gene lost 3 bases and the J gene lost 3 bases, with 11 bases spanning the gap. The CDR3 spans 15 residues. The CDR3 DNA follows: TGTGCCATCAGTGATAGCTCACGGGCTAATGAAAAACTGTTTTTT. This gives the protein CAISDSSRANEKLFF.

With regard to this clone: The junction shows a germline mismatch at one end, possibly a read error. V gene TRBV7-7 combines with J gene TRBJ2-5; D unclear. Looked up from germline, CDR1 is SSHAT and CDR2 is FNYEAQ (reference sequence). The length of the CDR3 is 13 residues. CDR3 residues: CASSQGVVETQYF. In DNA, the CDR3 is TGTGCTAGCAGCCAAGGAGTTGTGGAGACCCAGTACTTC.

The rearrangement links TRBV10-3 to TRBJ2-7; 11 bases are shared with TRBD2. CDR3 length: 14 amino acids. Trimming took 4 bases from V and 4 from J; bases not matched to a gene: 3. Germline V gene data show CDR1 as ENHRY and CDR2 as SYGVKD. The CDR3 spells CAISAASGRYEQYF. The CDR3 DNA reads as TGTGCCATCAGTGCTGCTAGCGGGAGGTACGAGCAGTACTTC.

The chain couples TRBV18 to TRBJ2-7; 7 positions match TRBD1. The CDR3 spans 13 residues. Per the germline V gene, CDR1 is KGHSH and CDR2 is LQKENI. Unmatched junction bases numbered 5, after V lost 5 bases and J lost 4 bases. The CDR3 region is CASSFGTAYEQYF. The CDR3 region has the DNA TGTGCCAGCTCATTCGGGACAGCTTACGAGCAGTACTTC.

J is TRBJ1-6 and V is TRBV6-1, with D perhaps matching TRBD1 (6 bases). Deletions cut 3 bases from V and 3 bases from J, with 15 bases between. This CDR3 comprises 17 residues. CDR1 MNHNS and CDR2 SASEGT come from the germline V gene. The CDR3 nucleotides are TGTGCCAGCAGTGAGGGAGACAGGCTATTCTATAATTCACCCCTCCACTTT. Translating it yields CASSEGDRLFYNSPLHF.

The gene calls are TRBV6-5 and TRBJ2-2, with TRBD1 identical over 8 bases. The germline V gene encodes CDR1 MNHEY and CDR2 SVGAGI. The CDR3 has 14 residues. The ends lost 6 bases at V and 6 bases at J; junction bases unmatched: 6. The CDR3 sequence is CASSRQGMAGELFF. In nucleotides, the CDR3 is TGTGCCAGCAGCCGACAGGGGATGGCCGGGGAGCTGTTTTTT.

The gene calls are TRBV27 and TRBJ1-6, with TRBD1 as a possible D gene (6 bases). The CDR3 runs 18 residues. CDR1 is MNHEY, CDR2 SMNVEV, per germline (reference sequence). V lost 6 bases to trimming and J lost 0 bases, with 18 bases between them. The CDR3 region has the DNA TGTGCCAGCAGCGTAAGGACAGTCCCGAGCTCCTATAATTCACCCCTCCACTTT. Amino acid sequence: CASSVRTVPSSYNSPLHF.

This chain joins TRBV15 and TRBJ2-5, with D possibly matching TRBD2 (6 bases). Trimming removed 1 base at V and 0 bases at J, with 9 bases between. Germline values: CDR1 LNHNV, CDR2 YYDKDF (reference sequence). The CDR3 covers 15 residues. CDR3 amino acids: CATSRGRGDQETQYF. The CDR3, as DNA: TGTGCCACCAGCAGAGGTCGCGGGGACCAAGAGACCCAGTACTTC.

The chain carries TRBV14 and TRBJ2-3, with TRBD2 matching over 7 bases. After removal of 4 bases from V and 4 bases from J, the junction contained 8 bases not matched to a gene. This CDR3 comprises 15 residues. Germline values: CDR1 SGHDN, CDR2 FVKESK. CDR3 in amino acids: CASSPLTSEADTQYF. The CDR3 bases are TGTGCCAGCAGCCCATTAACTAGCGAGGCAGATACGCAGTATTTT.

The chain employs TRBV10-2 and TRBJ2-5; no clear D gene. V was trimmed by 6 bases and J by 5 bases, leaving 10 bases between them. The CDR3 length is 12 residues. In germline, CDR1 is WSHSY, CDR2 SAAADI. For the CDR3, the DNA is TGCGCCAGCAGGGGTTTACAGGAGACCCAGTACTTC. Amino acids: CASRGLQETQYF.

In this sample, this clone turned up once. The rearrangement joins TRBV5-4 to TRBJ2-3, with 8 positions matching TRBD2. The ends lost 4 bases at V and 3 bases at J; junction bases unmatched: 4. CDR3 length: 14 residues. Germline lookup yields CDR1 SGHNT and CDR2 YYREEE (reference sequence). CDR3 residues: CASSPGTRTDTQYF. CDR3 nucleotides: TGTGCCAGCAGCCCCGGGACTAGGACAGATACGCAGTATTTT.

The CDR3 region has the DNA TGCGCCAGCAGCCAAACGAGACTAGCGGGGCGCCTAACCTACGAGCAGTACTTC. As protein: CASSQTRLAGRLTYEQYF. The chain recombines TRBV4-1 with TRBJ2-7, with 11 bases identical to TRBD2. The CDR3 has 18 residues. Trimming removed 2 bases from V and 2 bases from J; junction bases left unmatched: 11. Germline assignment: CDR1 MGHRA and CDR2 YSYEKL.

The J gene is TRBJ2-1, the V gene TRBV10-2; 8 positions agree with TRBD1. Losses at the gene ends were 3 bases for V and 8 bases for J; bases not matched to a gene: 6. From germline, CDR1 is WSHSY and CDR2 SAAADI. CDR3 length: 14 residues. CDR3 amino acids: CASSDRGHGYEQFF. The CDR3 bases are TGCGCCAGCAGTGACAGGGGGCATGGCTATGAGCAGTTCTTC.